The 28 T cell receptor beta chains presented below share a single source sample, sequenced in a study of T cells in Graves' hyperthyroidism and ophthalmopathy. TCR beta CDR3 region amplification was performed from RNA transcripts. Primed by the HTBI set, a first-round RT-PCR was run on the TCR CDR3. TCRdb re-derived calls from the multiplex PCR reads in MiXCR, one entry per CDR3 protein. The sample lists fewer than 600,000 distinct CDR3 sequences, 14% occurring once. The sequencing input was blood. These receptors came from a woman aged 18-29 years with Graves' hyperthyroidism.

This clonotype was seen ten or more times. The chain combines TRBV6-1 with TRBJ2-5; the D is unclear. From germline, CDR1 is MNHNS and CDR2 SASEGT. The V end was cut by 5 bases, the J end by 4 bases, with 17 bases between. The CDR3 has 15 amino acids. CDR3 region: CASSSETSPGETQYF. For the CDR3, the DNA is TGTGCCAGCAGTTCGGAGACGTCCCCGGGAGAGACCCAGTACTTC.

The rearrangement links TRBV12-3 or TRBV12-4 to TRBJ2-6, with D maybe TRBD1 (6 bases). The CDR3 runs to 15 residues. Trimming shortened V by 7 bases and J by 2 bases, and 12 bases separated the two germline ends. The chain's CDR3 is CASTLTGAGANVLTF. CDR3 coding DNA: TGTGCCAGCACCCTGACAGGTGCTGGGGCCAACGTCCTGACTTTC.

This chain connects TRBV14 to TRBJ2-5; 11 bases are a match to TRBD1. V was pared by 2 bases and J by 4 bases, with 6 bases of the junction left unmatched. This CDR3 has 16 residues. Germline values: CDR1 SGHDN, CDR2 FVKESK. In DNA form, the CDR3 reads TGTGCCAGCAGCCAACATAGCGGGACAGGGGGAGAGACCCAGTACTTC. This gives the protein CASSQHSGTGGETQYF.

This clonotype was counted at least ten times. The CDR3 DNA reads as TGTGCCAGCAGAGTTGGGAGGCCCACAGATACGCAGTATTTT. Its translation: CASRVGRPTDTQYF. The gene calls are TRBV12-3 or TRBV12-4 and TRBJ2-3; D perhaps matches TRBD2 (6 bases). The CDR3 is 14 amino acids. V was pared by 6 bases and J by 2 bases, with 12 bases between.

About this clonotype: A junction end diverges from the germline sequence, so it may reflect a read error. The V call is TRBV5-1, the J call TRBJ2-1, with no clear D. Per the germline V gene, CDR1 is SGHRS and CDR2 is YFSETQ. The CDR3 has 16 amino acids. The CDR3, as DNA: TGCGCCAGCAGCTTTGAAGAGGCTAGGGCTGAGAATGAGCAGTCCTTC. As protein: CASSFEEARAENEQSF.

The sample holds many counts of this clonotype. The chain has TRBV6-1 and TRBJ1-3; 8 bases map to TRBD1. This CDR3 contains 16 residues. CDR1 and CDR2 from the germline V gene are MNHNS and SASEGT. J lost 3 bases, V lost 5 bases, and 9 bases had no gene match. This CDR3 reads CASSSRTGKGGNTIYF. CDR3 DNA: TGTGCCAGCAGTTCCCGGACAGGGAAGGGTGGAAACACCATATATTTT.

This clonotype was observed at least ten times. The V call is TRBV2, the J call TRBJ2-1, with 15 bases lining up with TRBD2. This CDR3 region has 17 residues. Germline V lookup: CDR1 SNHLY, CDR2 FYNNEI. After removal of 0 bases from V and 10 bases from J, the junction contained 7 bases not matched to a gene. The CDR3 spells CASSEAWTSGREEEQFF. The CDR3, as DNA: TGTGCCAGCAGTGAAGCTTGGACTAGCGGGAGGGAAGAAGAGCAGTTCTTC.

This clonotype was detected ten times or more. The rearrangement joins TRBV7-3 to TRBJ2-1; TRBD2 agrees at 7 bases. The CDR3 runs to 15 residues. Germline V lookup: CDR1 SGHTA, CDR2 FQGTGA. After removal of 5 bases from V and 0 bases from J, the junction contained 4 bases not matched to a gene. CDR3 residues: CASSPPGGSYNEQFF. CDR3 coding DNA: TGTGCCAGCAGCCCCCCGGGAGGCTCCTACAATGAGCAGTTCTTC.

This clonotype has more than one count but fewer than ten. The rearrangement joins TRBV20-1 to TRBJ2-1; the D is unclear. The CDR3 length is 15 residues. V lost 5 bases, J lost 0 bases, and 14 bases lay in between. The germline V gene has CDR1 DFQATT and CDR2 SNEGSKA (reference sequence). The CDR3 DNA reads as TGCAGTGCTGCTGGGATCGAGAGCTCCTACAATGAGCAGTTCTTC. As protein: CSAAGIESSYNEQFF.

This clonotype was counted at least ten times. The chain joins TRBV11-2 to TRBJ1-5; D gene unclear. Trimming stripped 4 bases from V and 3 bases from J, with 10 bases between. The CDR3 runs 14 residues. Germline V gene sequence: CDR1 SGHAT, CDR2 FQNNGV. As DNA, the CDR3 is TGTGCCAGCAGCTGGGAGGGATACAATCAGCCCCAGCATTTT. Its protein is CASSWEGYNQPQHF.

This clonotype was observed a handful of times. V is TRBV19 and J is TRBJ2-1; 13 nucleotides match TRBD2. The CDR3 totals 14 residues. V shed 8 bases, J shed 2 bases, and the junction held 0 bases outside the gene matches. Germline CDR1 LNHDA, CDR2 SQIVND (reference sequence). CDR3 loop: CASGLAGAYNEQFF. DNA for the CDR3: TGTGCCAGTGGACTAGCGGGAGCCTACAATGAGCAGTTCTTC.

This clonotype has a count of ten or more. The chain employs TRBV28 and TRBJ1-1, with D unresolved. With 6 bases removed from V and 11 bases from J, the gap between germline ends came to 19 bases. The V gene's germline CDR1 is MDHEN and CDR2 SYDVKM. The CDR3 is 13 residues long. CDR3 nucleotides: TGTGCCAGCAGCCATCTGACCACCCTTGGCGCTTTCTTT. It codes for CASSHLTTLGAFF.

This clonotype has more than one count but fewer than ten. This chain uses TRBV5-1 with TRBJ2-5, with 8 bases fitting TRBD1. J was trimmed by 0 bases and V by 7 bases; bases with no gene match: 14. This CDR3 has 17 amino acids. Germline V lookup: CDR1 SGHRS, CDR2 YFSETQ. This CDR3 is CASGNRGTGRYQETQYF. The CDR3 bases are TGCGCCAGCGGGAATAGGGGGACAGGACGGTACCAAGAGACCCAGTACTTC.

This clonotype showed up just a few times. This chain joins TRBV7-6 and TRBJ2-5; TRBD2 matches at 10 bases. Unmatched junction bases numbered 9, after V lost 7 bases and J lost 4 bases. Per germline, CDR1 SGHVS and CDR2 FNYEAQ. The CDR3 runs to 15 residues. CDR3 nucleotides: TGTGCCAGCAACTCGGGCATAGCGGGAGGAGAGACCCAGTACTTC. Translation: CASNSGIAGGETQYF.

This clonotype was observed a handful of times. This chain uses TRBV9 with TRBJ1-3; 7 bases map to TRBD1. CDR1 is SGDLS and CDR2 is YYNGEE in the germline V gene. This CDR3 is built from 21 residues. After removal of 0 bases from V and 0 bases from J, the junction contained 18 bases not matched to a gene. The CDR3, as DNA: TGTGCCAGCAGCGTAGGAGGGGGACCCTGGACAGGACATCACTCTGGAAACACCATATATTTT. It specifies CASSVGGGPWTGHHSGNTIYF.

This clonotype has more than one count but fewer than ten. J is TRBJ1-6 and V is TRBV19; D not resolved. V lost 5 bases, J lost 0 bases, and 8 bases lay in between. Germline V gene sequence: CDR1 LNHDA, CDR2 SQIVND (reference sequence). The length of the CDR3 is 15 residues. The DNA of the CDR3 is TGTGCCAGTAGTTCTTGGAGCTCCTATAATTCACCCCTCCACTTT. Encoded protein: CASSSWSSYNSPLHF.

This clonotype was seen many times. The chain has TRBV3-1 and TRBJ2-1, with D perhaps matching TRBD2 (6 bases). Between the trimmed V and J ends, which lost 4 bases and 7 bases, there was a span of 17 bases. Germline lookup yields CDR1 LGHDT and CDR2 YNNKEL (reference sequence). The CDR3 has 15 residues. As DNA, the CDR3 is TGTGCCAGCAGCCGGAACACGTTGGCGGGAAATGAGCAGTTCTTC. This encodes CASSRNTLAGNEQFF.

This clonotype appeared many times. Relative to the germline gene, one junction end is altered; a read error may explain this. V usage is TRBV3-1 and J usage is TRBJ2-3; unclear D gene. The CDR3 spans 16 residues. Germline loops: CDR1 LGHDT, CDR2 YNNKEL (reference sequence). For the CDR3, the DNA is TGTGCCAGCAGCCAAGATAACCCACTAAGCACAGATGCGCAGTATTTT. Translation gives CASSQDNPLSTDAQYF.

There are a few counts of this clonotype. V usage is TRBV5-1 and J usage is TRBJ2-7; 9 positions agree with TRBD2. The junction had 12 bases not matched to a gene; V was cut back by 3 bases and J by 5 bases. CDR1 is SGHRS and CDR2 is YFSETQ in the germline V gene. The CDR3 spans 16 residues. The CDR3 DNA is TGCGCCAGCAGCTCATCCCGTCCGGAGCGGGAGGACGAGCAGTACTTC. It specifies CASSSSRPEREDEQYF.

In its sample, this clonotype was seen many times. The V call is TRBV5-1, the J call TRBJ2-7, with TRBD1 as a possible D gene (6 bases). This CDR3 has 17 residues. CDR1 is SGHRS and CDR2 is YFSETQ in the germline V gene. V was cut by 7 bases and J by 6 bases, with 29 bases left in between. The CDR3 DNA is TGCGCCAGCCCCTGTGGCCGAAAAGGACAGAAGAAGGCCGAGCAGTACTTC. Amino acids: CASPCGRKGQKKAEQYF.

V usage is TRBV4-2 and J usage is TRBJ2-5, with 10 nucleotides matching TRBD2. Germline values: CDR1 LGHNA, CDR2 YNFKEQ. The CDR3 sequence is 19 residues long. The ends lost 0 bases at V and 4 bases at J; junction bases unmatched: 14. The CDR3 bases are TGTGCCAGCAGCCAAGATGAGGGTATGGGAGTAGCGGGAGGAGAGACCCAGTACTTC. Translating it yields CASSQDEGMGVAGGETQYF.

In its sample, this clonotype was seen many times. The chain is built from TRBV11-2 and TRBJ2-5; 7 nucleotides line up with TRBD1. Trimming at V came to 5 bases and at J to 3 bases, leaving 9 bases not matched to a gene. The CDR3 sequence is 15 residues long. CDR1 and CDR2 from the germline V gene are SGHAT and FQNNGV. The CDR3 region is CASSPYRGGEETQYF. In DNA, the CDR3 is TGTGCCAGCAGCCCCTACAGGGGTGGGGAAGAGACCCAGTACTTC.

This clonotype was observed at least ten times. The CDR3 reads CASSPRQGNYGYTF. The CDR3 DNA follows: TGTGCCAGCAGTCCCCGACAGGGAAACTATGGCTACACCTTC. V usage is TRBV27 and J usage is TRBJ1-2, with 7 bases identical to TRBD1. The length of the CDR3 is 14 residues. The germline V gene has CDR1 MNHEY and CDR2 SMNVEV (reference sequence). V dropped 5 bases and J dropped 2; count of bases not matched to a gene: 5.

This clonotype was seen more than once but under ten times. The chain recombines TRBV6-1 with TRBJ1-5, with no clear D. The CDR3 contains 14 residues. Germline V gene sequence: CDR1 MNHNS, CDR2 SASEGT. Trimming took 7 bases from V and 1 from J, leaving 11 bases between them. The CDR3 sequence: CASKLTNSNQPQHF. In nucleotides, the CDR3 is TGTGCCAGCAAGCTGACAAACAGCAATCAGCCCCAGCATTTT.

On this clonotype: Germline and junction disagree at one end, which may indicate a read error. CDR3 DNA sequence: TGTGCCGGGAGTACTCCGGGACAGGGGGCTGAAAAACTGTTTTTT. It encodes CAGSTPGQGAEKLFF. V usage is TRBV30 and J usage is TRBJ1-4; TRBD1 aligns across 12 bases. The V gene's germline CDR1 is GTSNPN and CDR2 SVGIG (reference sequence). The CDR3 totals 15 residues.

This clonotype was counted many times. This chain uses TRBV20-1 with TRBJ2-1; no definite D call. This CDR3 has 14 residues. With 3 bases removed from V and 4 bases from J, the gap between germline ends came to 13 bases. Germline V gene sequence: CDR1 DFQATT, CDR2 SNEGSKA (reference sequence). DNA for the CDR3: TGCAGTGCTAGTACCTTGATGAGGTACAATGAGCAGTTCTTC. Its protein is CSASTLMRYNEQFF.

The rearrangement links TRBV11-2 to TRBJ1-2, with D perhaps matching TRBD1 (6 bases). The CDR3 is made up of 12 amino acids. Germline-derived CDR1 and CDR2 are SGHAT and FQNNGV. The V end was cut by 1 base, the J end by 7 bases, with 7 bases between. Here the CDR3 reads CASSLVRGGYTF. The CDR3 region has the DNA TGTGCCAGCAGCTTAGTCAGGGGTGGCTACACCTTC.

CDR3 DNA sequence: TGCGCCAGCAGCCAAGGTCGTCTAGGTGAAAAACTGTTTTTT. Translating it yields CASSQGRLGEKLFF. V gene TRBV4-1 combines with J gene TRBJ1-4; D not resolved. This CDR3 has 14 amino acids. V shed 1 base and J shed 7 bases, with 10 bases lying between them. The germline gives CDR1 MGHRA, CDR2 YSYEKL.